This T cell receptor beta chain appears in the sequencing data of a study of patients and donors after allogeneic stem cell transplantation. The CDR3 totals 13 residues. Germline V lookup: CDR1 LGHNA, CDR2 YSLEER. With regard to this clonotype: It may be a read error: a sequence one base away is much more abundant.

TCRdb re-called the RT-PCR reads with MiXCR, one entry per CDR3 protein. The repertoire includes fewer than 500,000 distinct CDR3 sequences, approximately 16% of them detected once, and less than 8% sits in the top ten. The chain employs TRBV4-3 and TRBJ1-2; D uncertain. The clonotype comes from a human donor who was either an allogeneic HSCT recipient or a stem cell or donor lymphocyte infusion donor (not recorded which). It is not recorded whose cells these are; they may come from a transplant donor. The sample comprised blood, either unsorted or a sorted T cell fraction (not recorded which). The CDR3 here is CASGQVGGNGYTF. The CDR3 DNA sequence: TGCGCCAGCGGCCAAGTCGGCGGCAATGGCTACACCTTC.